These 15 T cell receptor beta chains originate from one sample sequenced in a study of blood T cell repertoires in COVID-19 (TCRdb year 2020). Libraries were prepared through the immunoSEQ multiplex PCR assay. TCRdb's version of the immuneACCESS table is confined to in-frame rearrangements and falls short of the full clone set. An unresolved V gene accounts for under half of the shortfall where checked; the remainder is of unknown origin. The sample table lists 45,000 to 55,000 clones, around four fifths of them with a count of one. Around 5.2% of the sample goes to the ten largest clones. Sequencing was done on a sample of peripheral blood. These receptors were taken from a human donor in a cohort sampled during active COVID-19.

For this clone: Within the sample, other DNA sequences also encode this same CDR3. The gene calls are TRBV6-1 and TRBJ1-4; TRBD1 aligns across 9 bases. With 0 bases clipped from V and 4 bases from J, the junction kept 3 bases outside the gene matches. The V gene's germline CDR1 is MNHNS and CDR2 SASEGT. This CDR3 contains 16 residues. CDR3: CASSEALGQGNEKLFF. The CDR3 coding sequence is TGTGCCAGCAGTGAAGCGCTGGGACAGGGTAATGAAAAACTGTTTTTT.

This rearrangement joins TRBV12-3 or TRBV12-4 to TRBJ1-1; 7 nucleotides match TRBD1. CDR3 size: 13 residues. V gave up 5 bases and J gave up 5 bases; unmatched junction bases: 5. The CDR3: CASSTTGRTEAFF. CDR3 coding DNA: TGTGCCAGCAGTACGACAGGGCGGACTGAAGCTTTCTTT.

This rearrangement joins TRBV24-1 to TRBJ2-3; tentatively, D is TRBD2 (6 bases). CDR1 is KGHDR and CDR2 is SFDVKD in the germline V gene. Trimming removed 9 bases at V and 7 bases at J, with 19 bases between. This CDR3 comprises 14 residues. This CDR3 reads CATGGSSRGNTQYF. The DNA for the CDR3 is TGTGCCACCGGGGGGTCTAGCCGTGGTAATACGCAGTATTTT.

The chain recombines TRBV5-4 with TRBJ2-7, with D perhaps matching TRBD1 (6 bases). V lost 4 bases to trimming and J lost 5 bases, with 13 bases between them. CDR1 is SGHNT and CDR2 is YYREEE in the germline V gene (reference sequence). This CDR3 is built from 13 residues. CDR3: CASSPHQGHEQYF. The CDR3 nucleotides read TGTGCCAGCAGCCCCCACCAGGGGCACGAGCAGTACTTC.

In this sample, this clone turned up a few times. V is TRBV19 and J is TRBJ2-2; a weak D match, TRBD1 (6 bases). With 4 bases removed from V and 3 bases from J, the gap between germline ends came to 9 bases. Germline V lookup: CDR1 LNHDA, CDR2 SQIVND (reference sequence). The CDR3 is 14 residues long. The CDR3 region is CASSNWGHTGELFF. In nucleotides, the CDR3 is TGTGCCAGTAGTAATTGGGGGCACACCGGGGAGCTGTTTTTT.

The rearrangement links TRBV4-3 to TRBJ1-2, with 9 bases identical to TRBD1. This CDR3 contains 14 residues. Germline CDR1 LGHNA, CDR2 YSLEER. The junction had 1 base not matched to a gene; V was cut back by 0 bases and J by 5 bases. In DNA form, the CDR3 reads TGCGCCAGCAGCCAAGAACAGGGGGCTTATGGCTACACCTTC. This translates into CASSQEQGAYGYTF.

This clone was picked up a small number of times. V usage is TRBV4-3 and J usage is TRBJ1-1; 7 bases line up with TRBD1. CDR3 length: 14 amino acids. CDR1 and CDR2 from the germline V gene are LGHNA and YSLEER. Germline trimming cut 3 bases from V and 5 bases from J; bases unmatched to any gene: 6. The CDR3 DNA reads TGCGCCAGCAGCCAGACACACAGGGGAACTGAAGCTTTCTTT. Protein: CASSQTHRGTEAFF.

The chain has TRBV18 and TRBJ1-5, with a possible D match to TRBD1 (6 bases). The germline V gene encodes CDR1 KGHSH and CDR2 LQKENI. V was clipped by 6 bases and J by 5 bases, with 14 bases between them. The CDR3 covers 14 residues. The CDR3 region has the DNA TGTGCCAGCTCCCCCCGGGGGGGCGATCAGCCCCAGCATTTT. Translating gives CASSPRGGDQPQHF.

This clone was seen only once. The V call is TRBV3-1 (or the pseudogene TRBV3-2), the J call TRBJ2-5; unclear D gene. The germline CDR1 and CDR2 sequences are LGHDT and YNNKEL (reference sequence). V dropped 4 bases and J dropped 5 bases, with 17 bases sitting between them. This CDR3 has 15 residues. DNA for the CDR3: TGTGCCAGCAGCCGGCCCGTGACTTGGAAGGAGACCCAGTACTTC. As protein: CASSRPVTWKETQYF.

This clone has just a few counts. This sequence joins TRBV19 and TRBJ1-3; 7 bases align to TRBD1. The CDR3 has 13 residues. V shed 9 bases and J 2 bases; nucleotides not matched to a gene: 4. Germline V gene lookup returns CDR1 LNHDA and CDR2 SQIVND (reference sequence). CDR3 nucleotide sequence: TGTGCCAGCAATGACAGGGCTGGAAACACCATATATTTT. Translation: CASNDRAGNTIYF.

V is TRBV10-3 and J is TRBJ1-4; tentatively, D is TRBD1 (5 bases). This CDR3 region has 13 residues. CDR1 ENHRY and CDR2 SYGVKD come from the germline V gene. The V end was cut by 10 bases, the J end by 5 bases, with 14 bases between. The CDR3 reads CATWKGPNEKLFF. The CDR3 bases are TGTGCCACCTGGAAGGGGCCCAATGAAAAACTGTTTTTT.

The chain is built from TRBV7-9 and TRBJ1-2, with D possibly TRBD1 on 5 matching bases. Germline V gene sequence: CDR1 SEHNR, CDR2 FQNEAQ (reference sequence). The CDR3 is made up of 14 amino acids. The V end lost 1 base, the J end lost 8 bases, and 14 bases lay between the germline ends. The CDR3 coding sequence is TGTGCCAGCAGCTTAGGTCAGGGAACAAGAGGCTACACCTTC. This sequence encodes CASSLGQGTRGYTF. Supplemented by reference TRBV7-9 and TRBJ1-2, the full variable domain reads DTGVSQNPRHKITKRGQNVTFRCDPISEHNRLYWYRQTLGQGPEFLTYFQNEAQLEKSRLLSDRFSAERPKGSFSTLEIQRTEQGDSAMYLCASSLGQGTRGYTFGSGTRLTVV.

V and J are TRBV30 and TRBJ1-3, with a possible D match to TRBD1 (5 bases). The CDR3 is made up of 14 amino acids. Germline CDR1 reads GTSNPN; CDR2 reads SVGIG (reference sequence). V was clipped by 7 bases and J by 0 bases, with 13 bases between them. The CDR3 is CASTGPRSGNTIYF. The CDR3 DNA reads TGTGCCTCCACAGGACCGCGCTCTGGAAACACCATATATTTT.

The rearrangement joins TRBV7-6 to TRBJ1-1; D gene ambiguous. The V end was cut by 2 bases, the J end by 5 bases, with 15 bases between. CDR3 length equals 15 residues. In germline, CDR1 is SGHVS, CDR2 FNYEAQ. This CDR3 reads CASSLRLSGSTEAFF. For the CDR3, the DNA is TGTGCCAGCAGCTTACGTTTAAGCGGAAGTACTGAAGCTTTCTTT.

V is TRBV7-9 and J is TRBJ2-7; TRBD1 might be the D (6 bases). Per the germline V gene, CDR1 is SEHNR and CDR2 is FQNEAQ (reference sequence). Trimming pared 5 bases from V and 3 bases from J, leaving 14 bases between. This CDR3 spans 14 amino acids. CDR3 sequence reads: CASSHRDHLYEQYF. The CDR3 nucleotides read TGTGCCAGCAGCCACAGGGACCACCTCTACGAGCAGTACTTC.